What follows are 5 T cell receptor beta chains derived from one specimen sequenced in a study of identical twins. Using its own MiXCR run on the 5' RACE reads, TCRdb lists one record per CDR3 protein. The repertoire holds roughly 1.6 million distinct CDR3 sequences, with 25% to 35% as singletons. Sequencing was carried out using cord blood. These receptors came from a newborn girl in good health.

The chain is built from TRBV5-4 and TRBJ2-7; possibly TRBD2 for D (5 bases). Trimming stripped 1 base from V and 4 bases from J, with 15 bases between. CDR1 is SGHNT, CDR2 YYREEE, per germline (reference sequence). The CDR3 length is 15 residues. This chain's CDR3 is CASSLNGIGQYEQYF. CDR3 sequence (DNA): TGTGCCAGCAGCTTGAACGGGATAGGGCAGTACGAGCAGTACTTC.

The chain combines TRBV10-3 with TRBJ2-5, with D unclear. The CDR3 extends over 13 amino acids. Germline-derived CDR1 and CDR2 are ENHRY and SYGVKD. The germline V and J ends were trimmed by 2 bases and 11 bases, with 15 bases remaining between them. CDR3 sequence (DNA): TGTGCCATCAGTGAGACGGGTGCTCCTGAGCAGTACTTC. It yields the protein CAISETGAPEQYF.

The chain couples TRBV20-1 to TRBJ2-5; 12 positions match TRBD2. V was pared by 5 bases and J by 5 bases, with 6 bases of the junction left unmatched. This CDR3 is built from 14 residues. In germline, CDR1 is DFQATT, CDR2 SNEGSKA (reference sequence). The CDR3 spells CSADRTSGAETQYF. CDR3 nucleotides: TGCAGTGCTGACCGGACTAGCGGGGCGGAGACCCAGTACTTC.

The J gene is TRBJ1-1, the V gene TRBV20-1; D possibly corresponds to TRBD1 (5 bases). Germline assignment: CDR1 DFQATT and CDR2 SNEGSKA (reference sequence). Trimming left V 5 bases short and J 0 bases short, with 10 bases between. The CDR3 is 13 residues long. DNA of the CDR3: TGCAGTGCTCCAGGGAGACTGAACACTGAAGCTTTCTTT. It is translated as CSAPGRLNTEAFF.

This clonotype was picked up a small number of times. The rearrangement uses TRBV25-1 and TRBJ2-7, with a possible D match to TRBD1 (5 bases). Germline V gives CDR1 MGHDK, CDR2 SYGVNS. Trimming removed 1 base from V and 9 bases from J, with 16 bases in between. The CDR3 runs 14 residues. CDR3 bases: TGTGCCAGCAGTGAATTAGACAGCCTACGAGGGCAGTACTTC. This gives the protein CASSELDSLRGQYF.